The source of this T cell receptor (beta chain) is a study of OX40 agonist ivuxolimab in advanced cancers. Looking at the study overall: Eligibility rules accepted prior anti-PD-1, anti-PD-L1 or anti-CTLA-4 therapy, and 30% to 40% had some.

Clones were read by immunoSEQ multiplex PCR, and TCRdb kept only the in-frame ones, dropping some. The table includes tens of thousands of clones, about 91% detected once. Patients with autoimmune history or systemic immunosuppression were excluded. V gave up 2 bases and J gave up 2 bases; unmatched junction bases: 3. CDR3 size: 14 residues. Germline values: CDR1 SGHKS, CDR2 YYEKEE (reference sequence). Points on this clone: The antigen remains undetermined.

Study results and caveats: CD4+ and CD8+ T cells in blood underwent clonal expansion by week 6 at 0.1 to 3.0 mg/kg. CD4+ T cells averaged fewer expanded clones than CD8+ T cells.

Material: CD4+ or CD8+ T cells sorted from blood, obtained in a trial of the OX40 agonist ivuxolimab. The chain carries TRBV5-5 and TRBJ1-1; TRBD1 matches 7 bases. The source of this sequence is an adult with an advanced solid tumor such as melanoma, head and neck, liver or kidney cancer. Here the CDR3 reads CASSFDRANTEAFF. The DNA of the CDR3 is TGTGCCAGCAGCTTTGACAGGGCCAACACTGAAGCTTTCTTT.